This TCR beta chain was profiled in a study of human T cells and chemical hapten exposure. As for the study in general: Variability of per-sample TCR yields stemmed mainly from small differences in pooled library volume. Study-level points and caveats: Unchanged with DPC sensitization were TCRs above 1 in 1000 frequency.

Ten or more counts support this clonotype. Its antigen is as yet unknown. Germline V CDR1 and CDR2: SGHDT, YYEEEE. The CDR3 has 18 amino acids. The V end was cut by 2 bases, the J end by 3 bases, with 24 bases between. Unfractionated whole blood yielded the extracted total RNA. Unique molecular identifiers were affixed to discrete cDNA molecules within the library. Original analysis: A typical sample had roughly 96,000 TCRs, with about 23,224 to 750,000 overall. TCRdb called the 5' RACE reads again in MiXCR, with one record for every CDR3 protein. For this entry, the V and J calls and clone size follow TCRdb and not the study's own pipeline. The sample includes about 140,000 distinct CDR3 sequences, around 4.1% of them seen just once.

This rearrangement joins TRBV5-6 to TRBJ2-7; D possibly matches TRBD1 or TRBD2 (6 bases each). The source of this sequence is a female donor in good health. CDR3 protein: CASSFSPYGGPIVYEQYF. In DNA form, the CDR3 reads TGTGCCAGCAGCTTCTCTCCCTACGGGGGCCCTATCGTCTACGAGCAGTACTTC.